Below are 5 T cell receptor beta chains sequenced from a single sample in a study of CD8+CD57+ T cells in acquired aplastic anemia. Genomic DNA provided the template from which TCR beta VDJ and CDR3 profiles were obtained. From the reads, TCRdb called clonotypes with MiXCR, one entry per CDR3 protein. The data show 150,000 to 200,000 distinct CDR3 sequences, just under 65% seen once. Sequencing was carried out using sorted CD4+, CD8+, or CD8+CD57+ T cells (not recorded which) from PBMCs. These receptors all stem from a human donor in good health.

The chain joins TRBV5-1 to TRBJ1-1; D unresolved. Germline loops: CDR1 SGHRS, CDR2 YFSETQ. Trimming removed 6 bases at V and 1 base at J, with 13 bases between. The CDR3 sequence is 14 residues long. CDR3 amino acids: CASTLIAGNTEAFF. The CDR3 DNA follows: TGCGCCAGCACCCTGATAGCAGGGAACACTGAAGCTTTCTTT. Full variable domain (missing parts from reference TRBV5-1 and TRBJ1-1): KAGVTQTPRYLIKTRGQQVTLSCSPISGHRSVSWYQQTPGQGLQFLFEYFSETQRNKGNFPGRFSGRQFSNSRSEMNVSTLELGDSALYLCASTLIAGNTEAFFGQGTRLTVV.

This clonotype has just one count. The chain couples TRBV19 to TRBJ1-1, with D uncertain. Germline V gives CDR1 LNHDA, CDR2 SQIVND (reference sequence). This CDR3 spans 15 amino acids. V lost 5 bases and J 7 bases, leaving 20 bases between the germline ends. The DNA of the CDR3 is TGTGCCAGTAGTCCCACGTGGGGAGGGAATTATGAAGCTTTCTTT. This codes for CASSPTWGGNYEAFF.

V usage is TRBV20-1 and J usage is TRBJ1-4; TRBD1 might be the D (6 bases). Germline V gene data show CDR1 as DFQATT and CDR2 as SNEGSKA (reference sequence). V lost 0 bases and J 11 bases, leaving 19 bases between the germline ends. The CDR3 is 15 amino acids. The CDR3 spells CSARDLGQGSGKLFF. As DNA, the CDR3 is TGCAGTGCTAGAGATTTGGGGCAGGGGTCCGGGAAACTGTTTTTT.

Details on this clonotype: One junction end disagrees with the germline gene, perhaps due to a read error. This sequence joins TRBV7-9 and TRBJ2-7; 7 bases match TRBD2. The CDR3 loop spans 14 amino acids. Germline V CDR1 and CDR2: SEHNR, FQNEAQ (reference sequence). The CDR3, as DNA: TGTGCCACCAGCAGAGGGCGGGGGTCCTACGAGCAGTACTTC. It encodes CATSRGRGSYEQYF.

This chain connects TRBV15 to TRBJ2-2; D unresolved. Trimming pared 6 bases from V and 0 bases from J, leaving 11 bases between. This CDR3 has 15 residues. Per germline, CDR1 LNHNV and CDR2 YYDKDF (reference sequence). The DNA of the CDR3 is TGTGCCACCAGACAAGACTGGACGAACACCGGGGAGCTGTTTTTT. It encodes CATRQDWTNTGELFF.